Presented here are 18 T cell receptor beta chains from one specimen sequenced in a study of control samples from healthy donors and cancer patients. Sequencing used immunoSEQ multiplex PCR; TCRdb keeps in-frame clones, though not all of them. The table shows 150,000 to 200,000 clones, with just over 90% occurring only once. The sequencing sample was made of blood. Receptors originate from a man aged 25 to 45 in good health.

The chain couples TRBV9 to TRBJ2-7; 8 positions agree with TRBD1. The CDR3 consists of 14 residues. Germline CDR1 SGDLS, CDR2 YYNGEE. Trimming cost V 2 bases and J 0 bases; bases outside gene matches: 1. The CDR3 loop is CASSVGQASYEQYF. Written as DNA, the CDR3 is TGTGCCAGCAGCGTGGGACAGGCCTCCTACGAGCAGTACTTC. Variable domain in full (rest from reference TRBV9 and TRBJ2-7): DSGVTQTPKHLITATGQRVTLRCSPRSGDLSVYWYQQSLDQGLQFLIQYYNGEERAKGNILERFSAQQFPDLHSELNLSSLELGDSALYFCASSVGQASYEQYFGPGTRLTVT.

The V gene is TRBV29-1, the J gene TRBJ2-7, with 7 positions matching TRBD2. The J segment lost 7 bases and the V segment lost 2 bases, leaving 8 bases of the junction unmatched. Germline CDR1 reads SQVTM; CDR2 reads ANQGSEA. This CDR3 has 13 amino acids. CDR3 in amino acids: CSVEPRGEGEQYF. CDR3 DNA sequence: TGCAGCGTTGAACCCCGAGGGGAGGGGGAGCAGTACTTC.

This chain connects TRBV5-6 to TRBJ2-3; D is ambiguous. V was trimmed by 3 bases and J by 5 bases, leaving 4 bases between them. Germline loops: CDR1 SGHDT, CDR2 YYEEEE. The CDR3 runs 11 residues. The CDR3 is CASSSRDTQYF. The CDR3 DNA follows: TGTGCCAGCAGCTCCAGAGATACGCAGTATTTT.

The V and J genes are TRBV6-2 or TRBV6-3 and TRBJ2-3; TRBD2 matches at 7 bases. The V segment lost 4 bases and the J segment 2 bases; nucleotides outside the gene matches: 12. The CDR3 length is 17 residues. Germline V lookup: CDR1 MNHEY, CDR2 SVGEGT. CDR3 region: CASSSAAGTTFTDTQYF. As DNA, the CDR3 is TGTGCCAGCAGTTCCGCAGCGGGGACGACCTTCACAGATACGCAGTATTTT.

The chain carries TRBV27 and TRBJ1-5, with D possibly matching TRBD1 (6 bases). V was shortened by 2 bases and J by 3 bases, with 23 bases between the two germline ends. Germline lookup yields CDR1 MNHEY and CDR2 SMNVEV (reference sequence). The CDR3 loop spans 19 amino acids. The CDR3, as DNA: TGTGCCAGCAGTTTAAAACCGGTGGTTGGAGGGGGGCCCAATCAGCCCCAGCATTTT. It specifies CASSLKPVVGGGPNQPQHF.

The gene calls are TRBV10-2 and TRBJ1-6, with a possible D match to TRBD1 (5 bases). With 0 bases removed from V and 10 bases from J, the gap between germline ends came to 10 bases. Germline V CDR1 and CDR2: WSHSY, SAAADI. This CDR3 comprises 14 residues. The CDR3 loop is CASSESGVGSPLHF. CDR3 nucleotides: TGCGCCAGCAGTGAGTCAGGGGTAGGGTCACCCCTCCACTTT.

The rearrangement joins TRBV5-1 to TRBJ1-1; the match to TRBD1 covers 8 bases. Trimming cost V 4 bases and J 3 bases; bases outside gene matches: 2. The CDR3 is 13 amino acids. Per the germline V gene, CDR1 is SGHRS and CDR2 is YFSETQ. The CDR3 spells CASSGQGYTEAFF. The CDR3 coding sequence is TGCGCCAGCAGCGGACAGGGTTACACTGAAGCTTTCTTT.

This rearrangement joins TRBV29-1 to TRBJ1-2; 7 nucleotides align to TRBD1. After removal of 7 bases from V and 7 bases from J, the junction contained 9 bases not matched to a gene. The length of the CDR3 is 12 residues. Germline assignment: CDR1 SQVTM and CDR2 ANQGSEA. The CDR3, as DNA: TGCAGCGCCGAGGGGACAGCCTCTGGCTACACCTTC. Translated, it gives CSAEGTASGYTF.

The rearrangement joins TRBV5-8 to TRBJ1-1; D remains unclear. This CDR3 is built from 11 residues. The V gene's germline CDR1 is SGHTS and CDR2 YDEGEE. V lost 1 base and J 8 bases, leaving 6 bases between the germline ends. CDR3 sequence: CASSLRAEAFF. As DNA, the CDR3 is TGTGCCAGCAGCTTGAGGGCGGAAGCTTTCTTT. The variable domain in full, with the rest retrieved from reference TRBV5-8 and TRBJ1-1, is EAGVTQSPTHLIKTRGQQATLRCSPISGHTSVYWYQQALGLGLQFLLWYDEGEERNRGNFPPRFSGRQFPNYSSELNVNALELEDSALYLCASSLRAEAFFGQGTRLTVV.

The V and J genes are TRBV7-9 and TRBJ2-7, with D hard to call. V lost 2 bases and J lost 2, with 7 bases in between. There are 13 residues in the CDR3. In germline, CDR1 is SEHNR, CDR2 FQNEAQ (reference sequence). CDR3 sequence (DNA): TGTGCCAGCAGCTTATTTGTCGCCTACGAGCAGTACTTC. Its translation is CASSLFVAYEQYF.

CDR3 sequence reads: CASSVGGFGELFF. CDR3 in DNA: TGTGCCAGCAGTGTCGGGGGGTTCGGGGAGCTGTTTTTT. The V gene is TRBV2, the J gene TRBJ2-2; 7 nucleotides match TRBD2. V lost 4 bases to trimming and J lost 7 bases; unmatched junction nucleotides: 3. There are 13 residues in the CDR3. Germline CDR1 and CDR2: SNHLY and FYNNEI.

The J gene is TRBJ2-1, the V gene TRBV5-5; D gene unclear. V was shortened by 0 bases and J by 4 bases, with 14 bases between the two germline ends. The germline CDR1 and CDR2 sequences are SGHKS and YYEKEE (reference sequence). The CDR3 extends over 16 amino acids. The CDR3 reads CASSLAWVGRYNEQFF. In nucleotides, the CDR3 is TGTGCCAGCAGCTTGGCTTGGGTAGGCCGATACAATGAGCAGTTCTTC.

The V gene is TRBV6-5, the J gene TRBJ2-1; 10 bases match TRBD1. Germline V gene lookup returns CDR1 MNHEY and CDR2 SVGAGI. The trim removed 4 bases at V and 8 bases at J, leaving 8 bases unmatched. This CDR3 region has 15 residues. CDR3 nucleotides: TGTGCCAGCAGTTCACGGGACAGGGGTGGCGATGAGCAGTTCTTC. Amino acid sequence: CASSSRDRGGDEQFF.

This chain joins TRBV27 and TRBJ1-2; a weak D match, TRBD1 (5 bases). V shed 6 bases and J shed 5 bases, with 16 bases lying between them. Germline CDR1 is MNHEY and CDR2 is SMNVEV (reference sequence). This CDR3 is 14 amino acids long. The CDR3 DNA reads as TGTGCCAGCAGGTACCTCGGGGAGGGGTATGGCTACACCTTC. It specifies CASRYLGEGYGYTF.

As DNA, the CDR3 is TGTGCCAGCAGCCAAGGCACCAGGGGTTACAATGAGCAGTTCTTC. Translation: CASSQGTRGYNEQFF. This chain joins TRBV7-3 and TRBJ2-1; D perhaps matches TRBD1 (6 bases). Germline V gene lookup returns CDR1 SGHTA and CDR2 FQGTGA. The CDR3 is made up of 15 amino acids. Trimming removed 5 bases from V and 4 bases from J, with 15 bases in between. Based on the CDR3 plus reference TRBV7-3 and TRBJ2-1, the full variable domain is GAGVSQTPSNKVTEKGKYVELRCDPISGHTALYWYRQSLGQGPEFLIYFQGTGAADDSGLPNDRFFAVRPEGSVSTLKIQRTERGDSAVYLCASSQGTRGYNEQFFGPGTRLTVL.

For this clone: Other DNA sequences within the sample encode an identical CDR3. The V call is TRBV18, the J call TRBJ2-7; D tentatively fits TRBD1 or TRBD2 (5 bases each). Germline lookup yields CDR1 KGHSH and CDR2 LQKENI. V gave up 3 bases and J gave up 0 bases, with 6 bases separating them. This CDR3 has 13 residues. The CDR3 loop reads CASSPGTSYEQYF. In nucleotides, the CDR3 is TGTGCCAGCTCACCTGGGACCTCCTACGAGCAGTACTTC.

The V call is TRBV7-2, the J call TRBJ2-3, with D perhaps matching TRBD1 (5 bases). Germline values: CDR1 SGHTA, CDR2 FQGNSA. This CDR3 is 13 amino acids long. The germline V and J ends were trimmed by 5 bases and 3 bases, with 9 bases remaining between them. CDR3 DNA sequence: TGTGCCAGCAGCCGACAGATAACAGATACGCAGTATTTT. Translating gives CASSRQITDTQYF.

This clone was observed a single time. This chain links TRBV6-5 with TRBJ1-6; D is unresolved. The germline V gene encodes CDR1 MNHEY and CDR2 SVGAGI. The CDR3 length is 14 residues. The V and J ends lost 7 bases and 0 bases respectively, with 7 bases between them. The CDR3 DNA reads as TGTGCCAGCACAGCTAGCTCCTATAATTCACCCCTCCACTTT. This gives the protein CASTASSYNSPLHF.